Listed below are T cell receptor beta chains from one sample, sequenced in a study of T cells in Graves' hyperthyroidism and ophthalmopathy. MiXCR was run by TCRdb on the multiplex PCR reads, yielding one entry per CDR3 protein. This table has hundreds of thousands of distinct CDR3 sequences, approximately 13% appearing once. Input material: blood. The receptor set was obtained from a woman younger than 45 with Graves' hyperthyroidism. Both conserved end residues are part of each CDR3. Each record gives: J gene, D gene, V gene, clone size, CDR3 protein, CDR3 DNA. The D gene is left open where the match is weak. Rows may omit the clone size; those that give it use once, few, many or a size class.

TRBJ2-1 . TRBV9 many CASESGSSYNEQFF TGTGCCAGCGAAAGTGGGAGCTCCTACAATGAGCAGTTCTTC
TRBJ1-1 TRBD1 TRBV30 many CAGKKTGSTEAFF TGTGCCGGAAAGAAGACAGGGAGCACTGAAGCTTTCTTT
TRBJ2-1 . TRBV28 few CASPPGTVAMNEQFF TGTGCCAGCCCACCCGGGACTGTAGCAATGAATGAGCAGTTCTTC
TRBJ2-2 . TRBV11-2 many CASSLVRGSGAGELFF TGTGCCAGCAGCTTAGTTCGAGGTTCTGGGGCGGGGGAGCTGTTTTTT
TRBJ2-2 . TRBV27 few CASSLSPNAGELFF TGTGCCAGCAGTCTCTCCCCGAACGCCGGGGAGCTGTTTTTT
TRBJ1-2 . TRBV6-1 many CASSPLGGRRNYGYTF TGTGCCAGCAGTCCCCTTGGGGGGCGGAGGAACTATGGCTACACCTTC
TRBJ1-1 . TRBV12-3/TRBV12-4 many CASSSAGGVGNTEAFF TGTGCCAGCTCTAGCGCTGGGGGGGTGGGGAACACTGAAGCTTTCTTT
TRBJ2-3 . TRBV12-3/TRBV12-4 few CASSISQGGTDTQYF TGTGCCAGCAGTATCTCCCAGGGGGGAACAGATACGCAGTATTTT
TRBJ2-7 TRBD2 TRBV6-1 few CASSEDGGSSYEQYF TGTGCCAGCAGTGAAGATGGCGGGAGCTCCTACGAGCAGTACTTC
TRBJ2-1 . TRBV12-5 few CASGLDEADSSYNEQFF TGTGCTAGTGGTTTGGACGAAGCAGACAGCTCCTACAATGAGCAGTTCTTC
TRBJ1-5 TRBD1 TRBV10-3 few CAIRDATGQGAGGPQHF TGTGCCATCAGGGACGCCACGGGACAGGGTGCAGGAGGGCCCCAGCATTTT
TRBJ2-7 TRBD1 TRBV20-1 . CSAQRGTGGHEQYF TGCAGTGCCCAGAGAGGGACAGGGGGCCACGAGCAGTACTTC
TRBJ2-7 . TRBV28 many CASRFHQGSSYEQYF TGTGCCAGCAGGTTCCATCAGGGCAGCTCCTACGAGCAGTACTTC
TRBJ2-3 TRBD2 TRBV4-3 . CASSQELAVNTDTQYF TGCGCCAGCAGCCAGGAACTAGCGGTAAACACAGATACGCAGTATTTT
TRBJ1-1 . TRBV9 many CASSASGSVNTEAFF TGTGCCAGCAGTGCTAGTGGGTCCGTGAACACTGAAGCTTTCTTT
TRBJ1-1 . TRBV12-3/TRBV12-4 . CASSLYDTEAFF TGTGCCAGCAGCCTGTACGACACTGAAGCTTTCTTT
TRBJ1-4 . TRBV24-1 few CATSDRGGKLFF TGTGCCACCAGTGATCGAGGGGGAAAACTGTTTTTT
TRBJ1-1 . TRBV6-2/TRBV6-3 many CASSYLDRNTEAFF TGTGCCAGCAGTTACTTGGACAGGAACACTGAAGCTTTCTTT
TRBJ2-1 TRBD2 TRBV20-1 many CSARKGSGRANEQFF TGCAGTGCTAGGAAGGGGAGCGGGAGGGCCAATGAGCAGTTCTTC
TRBJ2-3 . TRBV20-1 few CSAEGWGTDTQYF TGCAGTGCTGAGGGGTGGGGCACAGATACGCAGTATTTT
TRBJ1-4 . TRBV28 many CASRAAQEKLFF TGTGCCAGCAGGGCAGCCCAAGAAAAACTGTTTTTT
TRBJ2-7 . TRBV7-2 many CASSLGQRDKEEQYF TGTGCCAGCAGCTTAGGCCAGCGGGACAAAGAGGAGCAGTACTTC
TRBJ1-5 . TRBV10-3 few CAIWVGLSNQPQHF TGTGCCATCTGGGTTGGGCTTAGCAATCAGCCCCAGCATTTT
TRBJ1-1 TRBD1 TRBV13 few CASRWAGTGSTEAFF TGTGCCAGCAGGTGGGCCGGGACAGGGAGCACTGAAGCTTTCTTT
TRBJ2-7 . TRBV11-2 many CASSSFGEQYF TGTGCCAGCAGCTCCTTCGGCGAGCAGTACTTC
TRBJ1-2 . TRBV12-3/TRBV12-4 many CASSSGRGARGYTF TGTGCCAGCAGTTCCGGAAGAGGGGCGCGGGGCTACACCTTC
TRBJ2-7 TRBD2 TRBV2 few CASIFSGGTYEQYF TGTGCCAGCATATTTAGCGGGGGAACCTACGAGCAGTACTTC
TRBJ1-3 . TRBV30 . CAWRGSGNTIYF TGTGCCTGGAGGGGTTCTGGAAACACCATATATTTT